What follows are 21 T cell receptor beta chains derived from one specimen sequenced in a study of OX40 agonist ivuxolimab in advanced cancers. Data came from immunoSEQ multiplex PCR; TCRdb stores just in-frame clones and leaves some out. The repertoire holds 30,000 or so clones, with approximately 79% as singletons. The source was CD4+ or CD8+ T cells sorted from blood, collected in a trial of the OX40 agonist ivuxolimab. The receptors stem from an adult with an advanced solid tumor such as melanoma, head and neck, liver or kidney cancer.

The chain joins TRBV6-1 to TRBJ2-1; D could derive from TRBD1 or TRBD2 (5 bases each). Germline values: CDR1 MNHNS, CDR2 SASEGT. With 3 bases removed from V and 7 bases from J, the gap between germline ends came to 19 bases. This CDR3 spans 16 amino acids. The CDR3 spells CASSDYGGSKFNEQFF. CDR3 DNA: TGTGCCAGCAGTGATTATGGGGGATCGAAGTTTAATGAGCAGTTCTTC.

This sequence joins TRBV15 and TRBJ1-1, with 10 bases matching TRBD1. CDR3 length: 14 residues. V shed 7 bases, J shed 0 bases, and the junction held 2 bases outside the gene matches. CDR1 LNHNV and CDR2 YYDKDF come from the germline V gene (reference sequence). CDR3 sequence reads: CATKGQGLNTEAFF. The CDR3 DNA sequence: TGTGCCACCAAGGGACAGGGGTTGAACACTGAAGCTTTCTTT.

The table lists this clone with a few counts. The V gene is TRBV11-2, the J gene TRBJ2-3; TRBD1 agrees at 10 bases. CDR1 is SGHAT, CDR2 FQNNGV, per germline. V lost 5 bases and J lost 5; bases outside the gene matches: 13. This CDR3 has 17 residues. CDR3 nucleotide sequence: TGTGCCAGCAGCCAGGAGACGGACAGGGGGTTCCGAGATACGCAGTATTTT. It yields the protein CASSQETDRGFRDTQYF. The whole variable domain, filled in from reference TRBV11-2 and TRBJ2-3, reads EAGVAQSPRYKIIEKRQSVAFWCNPISGHATLYWYQQILGQGPKLLIQFQNNGVVDDSQLPKDRFSAERLKGVDSTLKIQPAKLEDSAVYLCASSQETDRGFRDTQYFGPGTRLTVL.

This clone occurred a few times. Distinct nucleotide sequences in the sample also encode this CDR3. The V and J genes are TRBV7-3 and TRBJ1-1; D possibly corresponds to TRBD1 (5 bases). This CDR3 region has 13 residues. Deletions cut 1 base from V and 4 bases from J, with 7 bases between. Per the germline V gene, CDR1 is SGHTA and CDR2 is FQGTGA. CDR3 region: CASSLRGGTEAFF. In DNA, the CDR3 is TGTGCCAGCAGCTTAAGGGGCGGCACTGAAGCTTTCTTT.

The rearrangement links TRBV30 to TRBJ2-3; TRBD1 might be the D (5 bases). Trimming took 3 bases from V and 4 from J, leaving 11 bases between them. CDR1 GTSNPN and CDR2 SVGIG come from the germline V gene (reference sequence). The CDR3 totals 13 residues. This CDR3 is CAWRGLEADTQYF. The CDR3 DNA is TGTGCCTGGAGGGGGCTAGAAGCAGATACGCAGTATTTT.

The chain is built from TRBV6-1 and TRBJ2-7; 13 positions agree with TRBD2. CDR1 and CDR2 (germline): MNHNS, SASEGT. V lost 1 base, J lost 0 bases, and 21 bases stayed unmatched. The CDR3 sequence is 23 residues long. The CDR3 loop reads CASSEVGRTSGRLAGVPSYEQYF. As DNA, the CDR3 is TGTGCCAGCAGTGAAGTGGGCCGGACTAGCGGGAGACTCGCCGGAGTCCCCTCCTACGAGCAGTACTTC.

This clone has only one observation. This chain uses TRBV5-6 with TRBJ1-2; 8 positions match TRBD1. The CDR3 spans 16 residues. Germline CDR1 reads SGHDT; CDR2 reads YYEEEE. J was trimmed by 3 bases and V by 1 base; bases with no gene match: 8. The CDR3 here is CASSLYRGAAYYGYTF. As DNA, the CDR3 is TGTGCCAGCAGCTTGTACAGGGGGGCCGCCTACTATGGCTACACCTTC.

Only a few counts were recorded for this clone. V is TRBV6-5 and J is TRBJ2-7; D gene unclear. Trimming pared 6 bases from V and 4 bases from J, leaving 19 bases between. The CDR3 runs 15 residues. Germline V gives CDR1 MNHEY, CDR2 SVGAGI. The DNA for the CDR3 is TGTGCCAGCAGCTTCTCGTGGCAGCCATTATACGAGCAGTACTTC. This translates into CASSFSWQPLYEQYF.

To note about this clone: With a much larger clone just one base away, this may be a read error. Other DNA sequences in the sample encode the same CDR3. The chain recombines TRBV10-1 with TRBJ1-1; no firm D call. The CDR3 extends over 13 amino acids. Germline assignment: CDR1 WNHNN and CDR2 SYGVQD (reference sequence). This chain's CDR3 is CASSESPNTEAFF. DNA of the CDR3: TGCGCCAGCAGTGAGTCGCCGAACACCGAAGCTTTCTTT.

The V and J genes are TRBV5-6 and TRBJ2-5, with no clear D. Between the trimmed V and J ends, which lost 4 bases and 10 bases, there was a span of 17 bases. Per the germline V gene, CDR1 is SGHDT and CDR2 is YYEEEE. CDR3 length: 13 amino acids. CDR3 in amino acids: CASSDLGPRGQYF. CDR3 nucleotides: TGTGCCAGCAGCGATCTTGGACCTCGAGGCCAGTACTTC. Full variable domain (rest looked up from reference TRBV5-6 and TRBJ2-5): DAGVTQSPTHLIKTRGQQVTLRCSPKSGHDTVSWYQQALGQGPQFIFQYYEEEERQRGNFPDRFSGHQFPNYSSELNVNALLLGDSALYLCASSDLGPRGQYFGPGTRLLVL.

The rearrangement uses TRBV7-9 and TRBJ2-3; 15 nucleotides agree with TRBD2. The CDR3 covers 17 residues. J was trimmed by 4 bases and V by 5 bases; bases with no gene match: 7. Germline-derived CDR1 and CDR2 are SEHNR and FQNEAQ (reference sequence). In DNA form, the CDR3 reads TGTGCCAGCAGCCAGGGACTAGCGGGGGGTCGGGCAGATACGCAGTATTTT. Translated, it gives CASSQGLAGGRADTQYF.

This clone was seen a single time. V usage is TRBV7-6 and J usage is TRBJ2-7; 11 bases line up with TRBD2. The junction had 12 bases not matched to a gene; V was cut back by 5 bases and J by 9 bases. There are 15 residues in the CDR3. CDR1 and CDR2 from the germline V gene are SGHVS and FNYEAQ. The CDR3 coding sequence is TGTGCCAGCAGCCCTTCGGGACTAGCGGTGGGGGGGCAGTACTTC. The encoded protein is CASSPSGLAVGGQYF.

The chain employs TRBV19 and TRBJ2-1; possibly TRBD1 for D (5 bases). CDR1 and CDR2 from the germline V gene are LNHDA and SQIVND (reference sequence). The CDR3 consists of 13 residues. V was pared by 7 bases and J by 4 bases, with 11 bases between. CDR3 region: CASTSRGYNEQFF. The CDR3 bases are TGTGCCAGTACTTCAAGGGGATACAATGAGCAGTTCTTC.

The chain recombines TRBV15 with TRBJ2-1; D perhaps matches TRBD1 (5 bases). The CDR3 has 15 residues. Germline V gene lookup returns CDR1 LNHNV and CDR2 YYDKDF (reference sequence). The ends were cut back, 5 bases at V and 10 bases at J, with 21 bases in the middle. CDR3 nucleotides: TGTGCCACCAGCTCTATTGCTGGGGCCCCCCGGGAGCAGTTCTTC. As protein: CATSSIAGAPREQFF.

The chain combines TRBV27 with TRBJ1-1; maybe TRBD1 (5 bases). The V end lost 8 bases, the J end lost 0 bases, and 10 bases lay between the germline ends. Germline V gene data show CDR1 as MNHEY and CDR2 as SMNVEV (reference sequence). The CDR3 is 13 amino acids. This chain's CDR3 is CASSDSMNTEAFF. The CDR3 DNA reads TGTGCCAGCTCCGACAGCATGAACACTGAAGCTTTCTTT.

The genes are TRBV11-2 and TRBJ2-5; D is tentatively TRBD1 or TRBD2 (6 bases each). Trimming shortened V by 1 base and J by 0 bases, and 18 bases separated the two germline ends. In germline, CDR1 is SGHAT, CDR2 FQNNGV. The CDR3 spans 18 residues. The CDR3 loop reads CASSLGVFGGQYQETQYF. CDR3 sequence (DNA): TGTGCCAGCAGCTTAGGGGTCTTCGGGGGCCAGTACCAAGAGACCCAGTACTTC.

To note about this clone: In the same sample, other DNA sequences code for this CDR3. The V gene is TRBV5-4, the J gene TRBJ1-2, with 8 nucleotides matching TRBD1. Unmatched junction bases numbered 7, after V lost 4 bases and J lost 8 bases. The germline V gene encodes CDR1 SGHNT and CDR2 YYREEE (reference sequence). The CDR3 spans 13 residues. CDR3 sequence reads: CASSRQQGGGYTF. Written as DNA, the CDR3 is TGTGCCAGCAGCAGGCAACAGGGGGGCGGCTACACCTTC. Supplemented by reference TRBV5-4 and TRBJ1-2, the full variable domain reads ETGVTQSPTHLIKTRGQQVTLRCSSQSGHNTVSWYQQALGQGPQFIFQYYREEENGRGNFPPRFSGLQFPNYSSELNVNALELDDSALYLCASSRQQGGGYTFGSGTRLTVV.

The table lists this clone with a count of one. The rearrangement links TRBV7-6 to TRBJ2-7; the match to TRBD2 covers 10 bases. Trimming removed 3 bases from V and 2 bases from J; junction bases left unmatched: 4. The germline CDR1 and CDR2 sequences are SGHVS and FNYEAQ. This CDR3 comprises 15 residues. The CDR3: CASSFSGGSTYEQYF. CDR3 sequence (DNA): TGTGCCAGCAGCTTTAGCGGGGGGAGTACCTACGAGCAGTACTTC.

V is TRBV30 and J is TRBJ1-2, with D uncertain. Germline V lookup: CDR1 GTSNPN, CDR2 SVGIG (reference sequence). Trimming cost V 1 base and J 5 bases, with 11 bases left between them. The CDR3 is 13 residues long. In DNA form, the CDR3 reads TGTGCCTGGAGTGGGTATTACCCATATGGCTACACCTTC. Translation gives CAWSGYYPYGYTF.

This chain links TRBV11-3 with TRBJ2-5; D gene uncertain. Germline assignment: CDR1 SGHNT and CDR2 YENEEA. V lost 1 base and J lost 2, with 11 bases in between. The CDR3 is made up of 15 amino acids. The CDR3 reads CASSLGFGGQETQYF. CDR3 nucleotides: TGTGCCAGCAGCTTAGGGTTTGGCGGACAAGAGACCCAGTACTTC.

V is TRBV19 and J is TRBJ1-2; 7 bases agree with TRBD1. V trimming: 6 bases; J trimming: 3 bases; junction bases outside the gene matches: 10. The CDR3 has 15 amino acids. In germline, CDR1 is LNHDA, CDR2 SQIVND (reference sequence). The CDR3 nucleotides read TGTGCCAGTAGACCCGGTTCAGGGGGAGACTATGGCTACACCTTC. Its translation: CASRPGSGGDYGYTF.